This TCR beta chain was documented in a study of regulatory T cells in long-lasting Graves disease. The TCR beta library used iRepertoire HTBI primers with Arm-PCR amplification of CDR3. TCRdb analysed the multiplex PCR reads with MiXCR anew, one entry per CDR3 protein. The table includes 500,000 or so distinct CDR3 sequences, about 15% detected once. As for time point: newly diagnosed GD, antithyroid drugs for less than 3 months. The TCR library used RNA extracted from PBMCs. There are many counts of this clonotype. Germline V gene sequence: CDR1 SGHKS, CDR2 YYEKEE (reference sequence). CDR3 length: 15 residues. V lost 4 bases and J lost 9; bases outside the gene matches: 4. The data were also submitted as part of a second study, on T cells in Graves' hyperthyroidism and ophthalmopathy. This second study notes: When the TCR CDR3 underwent first-round RT-PCR, the HTBI primer set was used.

This chain links TRBV5-5 with TRBJ2-1; 16 bases agree with TRBD2. Sequencing used peripheral blood mononuclear cells (PBMCs), obtained at new diagnosis, from a patient treated with antithyroid drugs. The receptor's source is a woman in her fifties or sixties with Graves disease. The CDR3 spells CASSPGLAGGFEQFF. In DNA form, the CDR3 reads TGTGCCAGCAGCCCGGGACTAGCGGGAGGGTTTGAGCAGTTCTTC.